This paragraph covers one T cell receptor (beta chain) sequence. The data stem from a study of blood T cell repertoires in COVID-19. As for the study in general: Both acute and convalescent COVID-19 samples were obtained from the United States, Italy and Spain.

The ends were cut back, 3 bases at V and 14 bases at J, with 14 bases in the middle. The CDR3 totals 12 residues. Germline V gives CDR1 LGHDT, CDR2 YNNKEL (reference sequence). Authors' data handling: Reference gene primer amplification gave estimated nucleated cell counts. Only in-frame clones appear in the TCRdb table, and some are missing; sequencing was by immunoSEQ multiplex PCR. V, J and clone size are those of that table, while D and trimming were read from the DNA. The sample holds around 620,000 clones; approximately 90% are singletons and the top ten take 0.2% to 0.3%. The sequence derives from a woman under 30 with acute or convalescent COVID-19. Sequenced sample: peripheral blood. V is TRBV3-1 (or the pseudogene TRBV3-2) and J is TRBJ2-1, with a tentative D call TRBD2 (6 bases). CDR3 loop: CASSQGRRAEFF. CDR3 in DNA: TGTGCCAGCAGCCAGGGGAGGAGGGCAGAGTTCTTC.